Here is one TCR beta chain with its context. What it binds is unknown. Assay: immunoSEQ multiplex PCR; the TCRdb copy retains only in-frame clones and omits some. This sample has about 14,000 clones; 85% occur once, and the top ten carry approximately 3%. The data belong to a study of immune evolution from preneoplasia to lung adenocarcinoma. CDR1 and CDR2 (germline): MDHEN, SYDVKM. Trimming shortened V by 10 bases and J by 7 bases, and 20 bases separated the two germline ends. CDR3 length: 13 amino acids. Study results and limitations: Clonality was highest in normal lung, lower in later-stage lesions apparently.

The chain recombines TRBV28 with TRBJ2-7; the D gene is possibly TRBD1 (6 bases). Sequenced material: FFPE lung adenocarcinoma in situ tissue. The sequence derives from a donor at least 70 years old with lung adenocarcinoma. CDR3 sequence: CATSGDGEGEQYF. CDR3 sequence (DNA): TGTGCCACCTCAGGGGACGGAGAGGGGGAGCAGTACTTC.